Below are 8 T cell receptor beta chains sequenced from a single sample in a study of neoadjuvant anti-PD-1 for oral cavity cancer. Method: immunoSEQ multiplex PCR; TCRdb's copy keeps in-frame clones and lacks some. The sample holds about 72,000 clones, 83% seen once. Here the sequenced sample was PBMCs, taken before nivolumab (anti-PD-1) treatment. The receptors here all came from a person aged 35-79 years with oral cavity squamous cell carcinoma.

The chain links TRBV4-1 to TRBJ2-1; 15 bases map to TRBD2. The CDR3 loop spans 16 amino acids. Trimming at V came to 3 bases and at J to 7 bases, leaving 4 bases not matched to a gene. Germline V lookup: CDR1 MGHRA, CDR2 YSYEKL. CDR3 sequence: CASSQRTSGGGNEQFF. The CDR3 DNA follows: TGCGCCAGCAGCCAGCGGACTAGCGGGGGGGGGAATGAGCAGTTCTTC.

The chain is built from TRBV5-1 and TRBJ2-1, with 9 bases identical to TRBD1. V lost 2 bases and J lost 8; bases outside the gene matches: 2. The CDR3 extends over 13 amino acids. The germline gives CDR1 SGHRS, CDR2 YFSETQ. The CDR3 here is CASSLQGADEQFF. The CDR3 DNA is TGCGCCAGCAGCTTACAGGGGGCGGATGAGCAGTTCTTC.

The chain carries TRBV30 and TRBJ1-3; no definite D call. Trimming left V 5 bases short and J 4 bases short, with 12 bases between. Germline V CDR1 and CDR2: GTSNPN, SVGIG (reference sequence). This CDR3 has 13 residues. In nucleotides, the CDR3 is TGTGCCTGGGGACGGGGAACGGGAAACACCATATATTTT. This encodes CAWGRGTGNTIYF.

The V and J genes are TRBV19 and TRBJ2-7; 7 bases are a match to TRBD2. This CDR3 is 15 amino acids long. The germline gives CDR1 LNHDA, CDR2 SQIVND (reference sequence). Germline trimming cut 3 bases from V and 7 bases from J; bases unmatched to any gene: 12. CDR3 amino acids: CASSIPPGGRWEQYF. In DNA, the CDR3 is TGTGCCAGTAGTATTCCCCCGGGAGGTCGGTGGGAGCAGTACTTC.

The chain recombines TRBV10-2 with TRBJ1-2; 8 nucleotides line up with TRBD1. Germline V gene lookup returns CDR1 WSHSY and CDR2 SAAADI. This CDR3 is 13 amino acids long. The ends lost 6 bases at V and 8 bases at J; junction bases unmatched: 8. DNA for the CDR3: TGCGCCAGCAGGGACGGACAGGGAGGCGGCTACACCTTC. It yields the protein CASRDGQGGGYTF.

J is TRBJ2-5 and V is TRBV6-5; 9 bases agree with TRBD2. The CDR3 runs to 14 residues. Unmatched junction bases numbered 7, after V lost 6 bases and J lost 5 bases. From germline, CDR1 is MNHEY and CDR2 SVGAGI. The CDR3 nucleotides read TGTGCCAGCAGGGTTACTAGCGGGCGGGAGACCCAGTACTTC. Protein: CASRVTSGRETQYF.

This chain links TRBV10-2 with TRBJ2-1, with D perhaps TRBD2 (6 bases). The CDR3 contains 16 residues. The germline CDR1 and CDR2 sequences are WSHSY and SAAADI. V lost 7 bases, J lost 3 bases, and 19 bases lay in between. In DNA, the CDR3 is TGCGCCAGCATCCCCATAGCGGAGACATTCTACAATGAGCAGTTCTTC. The encoded protein is CASIPIAETFYNEQFF.

The V gene is TRBV5-1, the J gene TRBJ2-7; D ambiguous. The V and J ends lost 0 bases and 1 base respectively, with 8 bases between them. This CDR3 has 14 amino acids. Germline-derived CDR1 and CDR2 are SGHRS and YFSETQ. The CDR3 protein is CASSLGGLSYEQYF. CDR3 sequence (DNA): TGCGCCAGCAGCTTGGGGGGTCTTTCCTACGAGCAGTACTTC.